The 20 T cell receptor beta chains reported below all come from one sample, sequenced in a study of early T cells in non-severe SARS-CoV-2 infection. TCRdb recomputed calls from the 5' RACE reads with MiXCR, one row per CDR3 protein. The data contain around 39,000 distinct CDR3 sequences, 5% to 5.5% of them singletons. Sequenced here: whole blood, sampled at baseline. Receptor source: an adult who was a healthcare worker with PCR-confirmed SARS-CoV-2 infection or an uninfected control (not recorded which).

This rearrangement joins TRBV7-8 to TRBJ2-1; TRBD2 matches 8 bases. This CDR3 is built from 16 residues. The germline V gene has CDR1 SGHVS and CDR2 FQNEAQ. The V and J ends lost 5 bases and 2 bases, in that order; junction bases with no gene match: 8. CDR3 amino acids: CASSPLAGPPYNEQFF. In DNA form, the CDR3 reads TGTGCCAGCAGCCCGTTAGCGGGACCTCCCTACAATGAGCAGTTCTTC.

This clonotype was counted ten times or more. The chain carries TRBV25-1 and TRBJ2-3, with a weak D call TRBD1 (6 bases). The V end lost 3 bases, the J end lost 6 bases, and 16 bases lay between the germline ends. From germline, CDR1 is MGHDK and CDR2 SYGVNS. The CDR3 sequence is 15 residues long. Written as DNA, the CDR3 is TGTGCCAGCAGTGATGACAGGACTCTATGGGATACGCAGTATTTT. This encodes CASSDDRTLWDTQYF.

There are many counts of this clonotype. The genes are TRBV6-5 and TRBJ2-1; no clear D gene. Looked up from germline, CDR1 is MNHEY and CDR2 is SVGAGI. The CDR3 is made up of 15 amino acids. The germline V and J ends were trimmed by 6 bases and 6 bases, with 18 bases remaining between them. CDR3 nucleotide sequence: TGTGCCAGCAGCACCAGGACCGGATGGAGCAATGAGCAGTTCTTC. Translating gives CASSTRTGWSNEQFF.

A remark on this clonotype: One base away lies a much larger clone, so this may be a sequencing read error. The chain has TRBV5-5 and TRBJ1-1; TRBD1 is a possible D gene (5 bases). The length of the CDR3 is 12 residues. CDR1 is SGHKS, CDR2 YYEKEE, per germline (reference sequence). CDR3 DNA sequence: TGTGTCAGCAGCCAGGGACGCTATGAAGCTTTCTTT. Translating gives CVSSQGRYEAFF.

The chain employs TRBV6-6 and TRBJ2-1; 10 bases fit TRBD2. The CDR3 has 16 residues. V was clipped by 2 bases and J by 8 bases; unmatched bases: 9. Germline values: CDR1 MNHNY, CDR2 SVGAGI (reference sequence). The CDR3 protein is CASSYEREGFRDEQFF. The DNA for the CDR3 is TGTGCCAGCAGTTACGAGCGGGAGGGTTTTAGGGATGAGCAGTTCTTC.

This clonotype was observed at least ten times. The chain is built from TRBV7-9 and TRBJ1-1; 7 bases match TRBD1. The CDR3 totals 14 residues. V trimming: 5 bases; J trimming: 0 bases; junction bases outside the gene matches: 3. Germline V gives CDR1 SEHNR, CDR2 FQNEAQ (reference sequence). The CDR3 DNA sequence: TGTGCCAGCAGCCGGGACAGTTTGAACACTGAAGCTTTCTTT. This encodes CASSRDSLNTEAFF.

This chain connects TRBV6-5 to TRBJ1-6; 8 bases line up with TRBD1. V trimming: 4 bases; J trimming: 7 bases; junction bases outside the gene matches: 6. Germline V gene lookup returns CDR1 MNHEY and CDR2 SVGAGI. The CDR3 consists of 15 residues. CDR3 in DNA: TGTGCCAGCAGTTTCTCGGGACAGGTGAATTCACCCCTCCACTTT. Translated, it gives CASSFSGQVNSPLHF.

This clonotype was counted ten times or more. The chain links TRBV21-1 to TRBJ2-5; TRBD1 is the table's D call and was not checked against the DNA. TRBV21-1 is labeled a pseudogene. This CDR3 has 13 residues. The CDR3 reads CATNLTGGETQYF. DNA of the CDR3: TGTGCCACCAACCTTACGGGGGGGGAGACCCAGTACTTC.

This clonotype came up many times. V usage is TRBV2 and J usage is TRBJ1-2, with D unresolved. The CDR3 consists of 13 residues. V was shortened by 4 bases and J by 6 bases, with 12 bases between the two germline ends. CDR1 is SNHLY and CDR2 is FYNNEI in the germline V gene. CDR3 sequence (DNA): TGTGCCAGCAGTGGGCCCAGGTCGAATGGCTACACCTTC. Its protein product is CASSGPRSNGYTF.

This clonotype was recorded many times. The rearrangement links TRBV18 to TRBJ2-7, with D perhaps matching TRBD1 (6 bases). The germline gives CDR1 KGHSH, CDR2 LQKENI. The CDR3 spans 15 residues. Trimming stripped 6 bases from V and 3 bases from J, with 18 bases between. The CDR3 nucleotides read TGTGCCAGCTCCACCATGGGGACGGGACACTACGAGCAGTACTTC. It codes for CASSTMGTGHYEQYF.

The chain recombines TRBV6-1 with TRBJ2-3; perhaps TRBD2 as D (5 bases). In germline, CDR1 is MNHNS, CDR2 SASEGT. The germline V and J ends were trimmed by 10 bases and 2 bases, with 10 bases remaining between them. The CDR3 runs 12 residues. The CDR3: CATERTTDTQYF. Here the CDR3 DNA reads TGTGCCACGGAGCGGACCACAGATACGCAGTATTTT.

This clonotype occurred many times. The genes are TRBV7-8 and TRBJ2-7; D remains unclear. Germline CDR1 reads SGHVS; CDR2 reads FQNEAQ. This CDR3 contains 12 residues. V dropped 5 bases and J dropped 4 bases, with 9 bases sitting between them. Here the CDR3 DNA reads TGTGCCAGCAGCCCCGGTGGATACGAGCAGTACGTC. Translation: CASSPGGYEQYV.

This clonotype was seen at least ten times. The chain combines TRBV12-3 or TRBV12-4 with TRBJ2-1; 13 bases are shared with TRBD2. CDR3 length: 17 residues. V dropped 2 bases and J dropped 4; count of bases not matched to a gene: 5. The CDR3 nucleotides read TGTGCCAGCAGTTTAAGGGGACTAGCGGGACCGTACAATGAGCAGTTCTTC. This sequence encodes CASSLRGLAGPYNEQFF.

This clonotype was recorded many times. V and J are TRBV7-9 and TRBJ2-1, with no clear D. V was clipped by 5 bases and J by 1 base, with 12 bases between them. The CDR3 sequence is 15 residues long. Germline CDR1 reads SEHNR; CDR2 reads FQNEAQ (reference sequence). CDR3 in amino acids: CASSPSSASYNEQFF. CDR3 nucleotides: TGTGCCAGCAGCCCGTCCAGCGCTTCCTACAATGAGCAGTTCTTC.

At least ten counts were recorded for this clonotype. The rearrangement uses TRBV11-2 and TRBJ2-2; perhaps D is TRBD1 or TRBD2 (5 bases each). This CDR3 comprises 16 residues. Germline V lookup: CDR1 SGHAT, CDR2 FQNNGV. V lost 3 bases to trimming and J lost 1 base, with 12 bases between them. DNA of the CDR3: TGTGCCAGCAGCTTCCACGGGACGGTGAACACCGGGGAGCTGTTTTTT. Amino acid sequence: CASSFHGTVNTGELFF.

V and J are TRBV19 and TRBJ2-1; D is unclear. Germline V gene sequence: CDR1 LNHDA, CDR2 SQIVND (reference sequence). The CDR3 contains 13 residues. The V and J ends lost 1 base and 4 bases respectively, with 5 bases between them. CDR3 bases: TGTGCCAGTAGTATAGCCGATTACAATGAGCAGTTCTTC. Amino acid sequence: CASSIADYNEQFF.

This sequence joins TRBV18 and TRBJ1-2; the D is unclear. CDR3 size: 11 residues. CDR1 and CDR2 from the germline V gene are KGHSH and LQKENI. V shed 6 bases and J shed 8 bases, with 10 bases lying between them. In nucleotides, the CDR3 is TGTGCCAGCTCTGACGGAGTGGGCTACACCTTC. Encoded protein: CASSDGVGYTF.

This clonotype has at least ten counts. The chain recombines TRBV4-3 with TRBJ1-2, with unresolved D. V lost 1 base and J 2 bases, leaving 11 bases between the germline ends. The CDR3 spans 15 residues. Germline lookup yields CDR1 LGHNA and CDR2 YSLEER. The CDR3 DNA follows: TGCGCCAGCAGCCAAGTGCCCGAATTAAACTATGGCTACACCTTC. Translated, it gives CASSQVPELNYGYTF.

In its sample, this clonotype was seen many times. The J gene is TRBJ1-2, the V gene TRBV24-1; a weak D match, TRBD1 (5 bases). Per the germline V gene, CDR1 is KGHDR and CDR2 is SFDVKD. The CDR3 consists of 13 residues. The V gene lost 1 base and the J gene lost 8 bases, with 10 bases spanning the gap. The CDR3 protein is CATSDFPRDGYTF. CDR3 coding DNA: TGTGCCACCAGTGATTTCCCCAGGGACGGCTACACCTTC.

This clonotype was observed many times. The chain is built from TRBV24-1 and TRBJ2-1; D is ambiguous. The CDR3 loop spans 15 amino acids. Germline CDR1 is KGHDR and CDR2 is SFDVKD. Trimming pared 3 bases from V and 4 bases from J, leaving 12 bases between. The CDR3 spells CATSDPDSRYNEQFF. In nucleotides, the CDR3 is TGTGCCACCAGTGATCCGGATAGCAGATACAATGAGCAGTTCTTC.